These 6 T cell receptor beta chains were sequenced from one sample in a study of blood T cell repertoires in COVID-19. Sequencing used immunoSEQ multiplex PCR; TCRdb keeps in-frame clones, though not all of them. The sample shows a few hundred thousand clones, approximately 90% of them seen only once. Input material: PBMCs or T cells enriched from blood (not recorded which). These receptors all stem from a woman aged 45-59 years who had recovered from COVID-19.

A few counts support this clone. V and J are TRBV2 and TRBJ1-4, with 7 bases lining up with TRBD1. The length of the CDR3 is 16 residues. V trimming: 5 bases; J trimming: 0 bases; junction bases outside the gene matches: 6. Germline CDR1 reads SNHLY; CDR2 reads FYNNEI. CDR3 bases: TGTGCCAGCAGTAGACAGGGATTCGCAACTAATGAAAAACTGTTTTTT. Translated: CASSRQGFATNEKLFF. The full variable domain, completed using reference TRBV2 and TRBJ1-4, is EPEVTQTPSHQVTQMGQEVILRCVPISNHLYFYWYRQILGQKVEFLVSFYNNEISEKSEIFDDQFSVERPDGSNFTLKIRSTKLEDSAMYFCASSRQGFATNEKLFFGSGTQLSVL.

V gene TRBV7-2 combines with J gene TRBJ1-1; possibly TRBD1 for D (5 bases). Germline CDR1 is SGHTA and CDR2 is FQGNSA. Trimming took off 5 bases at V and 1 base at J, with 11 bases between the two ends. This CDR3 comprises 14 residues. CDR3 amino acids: CASSPMTANTEAFF. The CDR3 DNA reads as TGTGCCAGCAGCCCCATGACAGCGAACACTGAAGCTTTCTTT.

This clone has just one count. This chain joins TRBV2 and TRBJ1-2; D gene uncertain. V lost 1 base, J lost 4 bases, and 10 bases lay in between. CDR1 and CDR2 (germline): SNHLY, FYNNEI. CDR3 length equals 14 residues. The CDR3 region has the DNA TGTGCCAGCAGTGAAGAGGCGGAATTCTATGGCTACACCTTC. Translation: CASSEEAEFYGYTF.

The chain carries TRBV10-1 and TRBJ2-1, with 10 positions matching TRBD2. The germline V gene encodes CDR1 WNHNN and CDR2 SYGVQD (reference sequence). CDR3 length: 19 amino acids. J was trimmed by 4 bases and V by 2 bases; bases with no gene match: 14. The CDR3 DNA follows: TGCGCCAGCAGTGAGCTAGGGCTAGCGGGGGCTGGGATATACAATGAGCAGTTCTTC. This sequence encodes CASSELGLAGAGIYNEQFF.

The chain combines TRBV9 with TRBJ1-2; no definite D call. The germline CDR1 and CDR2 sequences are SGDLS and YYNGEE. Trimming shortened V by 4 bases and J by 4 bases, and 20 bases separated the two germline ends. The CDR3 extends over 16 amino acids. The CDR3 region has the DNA TGTGCCAGCAGCCCAGATCCGGGTTCCTACTCCTATGGCTACACCTTC. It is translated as CASSPDPGSYSYGYTF. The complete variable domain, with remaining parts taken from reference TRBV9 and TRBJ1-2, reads DSGVTQTPKHLITATGQRVTLRCSPRSGDLSVYWYQQSLDQGLQFLIQYYNGEERAKGNILERFSAQQFPDLHSELNLSSLELGDSALYFCASSPDPGSYSYGYTFGSGTRLTVV.

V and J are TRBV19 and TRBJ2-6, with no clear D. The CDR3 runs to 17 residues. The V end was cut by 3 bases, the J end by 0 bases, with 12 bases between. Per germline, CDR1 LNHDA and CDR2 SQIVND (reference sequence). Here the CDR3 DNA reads TGTGCCAGTAGTATCCCCCGAGGCTTCTCTGGGGCCAACGTCCTGACTTTC. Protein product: CASSIPRGFSGANVLTF.